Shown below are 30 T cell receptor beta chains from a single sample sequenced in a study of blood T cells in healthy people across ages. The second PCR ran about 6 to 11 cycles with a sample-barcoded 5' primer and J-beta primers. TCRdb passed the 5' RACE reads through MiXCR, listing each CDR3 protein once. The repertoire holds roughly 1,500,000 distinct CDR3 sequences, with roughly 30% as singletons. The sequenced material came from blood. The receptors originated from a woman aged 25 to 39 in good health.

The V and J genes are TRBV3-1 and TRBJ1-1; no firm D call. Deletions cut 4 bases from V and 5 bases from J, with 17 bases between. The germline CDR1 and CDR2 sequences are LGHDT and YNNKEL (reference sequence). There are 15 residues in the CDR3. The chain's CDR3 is CASSLGRVRWTEAFF. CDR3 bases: TGTGCCAGCAGCCTAGGTCGGGTGAGGTGGACTGAAGCTTTCTTT.

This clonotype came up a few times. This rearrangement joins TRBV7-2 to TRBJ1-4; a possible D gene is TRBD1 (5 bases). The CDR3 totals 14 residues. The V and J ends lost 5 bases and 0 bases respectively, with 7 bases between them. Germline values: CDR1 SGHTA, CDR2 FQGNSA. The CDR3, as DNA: TGTGCCAGCAGCCTACAGGCAACTAATGAAAAACTGTTTTTT. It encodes CASSLQATNEKLFF.

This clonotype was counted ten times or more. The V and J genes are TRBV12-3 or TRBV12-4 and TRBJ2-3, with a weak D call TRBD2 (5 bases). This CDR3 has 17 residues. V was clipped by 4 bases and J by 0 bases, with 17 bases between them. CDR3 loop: CASSSPDLLSSTDTQYF. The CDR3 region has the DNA TGTGCCAGCAGTTCGCCGGACTTGCTGTCTAGCACAGATACGCAGTATTTT.

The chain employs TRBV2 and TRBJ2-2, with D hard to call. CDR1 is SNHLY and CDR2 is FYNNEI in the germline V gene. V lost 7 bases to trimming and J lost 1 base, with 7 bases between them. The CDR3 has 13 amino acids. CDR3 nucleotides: TGTGCCAGCACCCCTGTGAACACCGGGGAGCTGTTTTTT. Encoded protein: CASTPVNTGELFF.

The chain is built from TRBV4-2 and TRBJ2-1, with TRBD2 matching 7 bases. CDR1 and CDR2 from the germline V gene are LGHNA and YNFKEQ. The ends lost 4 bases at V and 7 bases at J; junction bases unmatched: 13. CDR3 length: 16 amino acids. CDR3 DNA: TGTGCCAGCAGCCTACGGAGGGAGGGCCCAGGAAATGAGCAGTTCTTC. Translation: CASSLRREGPGNEQFF.

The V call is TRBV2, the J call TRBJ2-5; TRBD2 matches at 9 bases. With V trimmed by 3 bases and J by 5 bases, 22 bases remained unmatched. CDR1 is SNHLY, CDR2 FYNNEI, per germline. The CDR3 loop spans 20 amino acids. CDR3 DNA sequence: TGTGCCAGCAGTGAGAGATCAACCGTAGGGCTAGCGGGGAGGGAGGAGACCCAGTACTTC. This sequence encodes CASSERSTVGLAGREETQYF. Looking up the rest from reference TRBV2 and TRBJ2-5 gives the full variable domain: EPEVTQTPSHQVTQMGQEVILRCVPISNHLYFYWYRQILGQKVEFLVSFYNNEISEKSEIFDDQFSVERPDGSNFTLKIRSTKLEDSAMYFCASSERSTVGLAGREETQYFGPGTRLLVL.

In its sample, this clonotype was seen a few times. DNA of the CDR3: TGTGCCAGCAGCTTACCAGGACCTAACTATGGCTACACCTTC. Translated: CASSLPGPNYGYTF. J is TRBJ1-2 and V is TRBV7-9; D remains unclear. There are 14 residues in the CDR3. The germline V gene encodes CDR1 SEHNR and CDR2 FQNEAQ (reference sequence). V was clipped by 2 bases and J by 0 bases, with 7 bases between them.

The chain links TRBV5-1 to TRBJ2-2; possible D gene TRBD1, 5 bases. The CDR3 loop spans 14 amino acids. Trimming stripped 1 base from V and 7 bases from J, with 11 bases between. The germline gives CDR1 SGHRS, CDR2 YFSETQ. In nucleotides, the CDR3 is TGCGCCAGCAGCTTGACCCAGGGCAACGGGGAGCTGTTTTTT. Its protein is CASSLTQGNGELFF.

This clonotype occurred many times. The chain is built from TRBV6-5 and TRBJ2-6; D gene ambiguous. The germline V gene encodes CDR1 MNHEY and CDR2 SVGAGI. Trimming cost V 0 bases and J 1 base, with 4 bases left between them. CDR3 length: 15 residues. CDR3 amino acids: CASSYSGSGANVLTF. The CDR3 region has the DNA TGTGCCAGCAGTTACTCCGGTTCTGGGGCCAACGTCCTGACTTTC.

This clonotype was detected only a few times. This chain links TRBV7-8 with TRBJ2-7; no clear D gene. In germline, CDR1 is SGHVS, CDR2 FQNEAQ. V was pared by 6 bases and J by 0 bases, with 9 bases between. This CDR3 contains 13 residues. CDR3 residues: CASRKKASYEQYF. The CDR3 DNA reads TGTGCCAGCAGAAAAAAGGCCTCCTACGAGCAGTACTTC.

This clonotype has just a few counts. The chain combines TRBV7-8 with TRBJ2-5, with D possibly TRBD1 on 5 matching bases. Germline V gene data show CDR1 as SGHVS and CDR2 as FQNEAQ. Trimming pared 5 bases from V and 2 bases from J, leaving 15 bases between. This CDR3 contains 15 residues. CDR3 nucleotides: TGTGCCAGCAGCACCCGACAGCCTTTACAAGAGACCCAGTACTTC. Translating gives CASSTRQPLQETQYF.

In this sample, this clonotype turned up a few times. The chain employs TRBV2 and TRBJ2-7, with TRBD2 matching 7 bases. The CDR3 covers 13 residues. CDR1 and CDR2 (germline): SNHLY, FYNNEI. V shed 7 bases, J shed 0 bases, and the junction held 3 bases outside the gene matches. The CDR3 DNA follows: TGTGCCAGCAACGGGAGGAGCTCCTACGAGCAGTACTTC. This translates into CASNGRSSYEQYF.

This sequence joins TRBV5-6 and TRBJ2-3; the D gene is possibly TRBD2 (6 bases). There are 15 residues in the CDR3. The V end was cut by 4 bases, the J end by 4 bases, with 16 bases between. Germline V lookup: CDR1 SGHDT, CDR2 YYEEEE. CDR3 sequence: CASSPGVASPDTQYF. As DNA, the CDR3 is TGTGCCAGCAGCCCGGGAGTAGCGAGCCCAGATACGCAGTATTTT.

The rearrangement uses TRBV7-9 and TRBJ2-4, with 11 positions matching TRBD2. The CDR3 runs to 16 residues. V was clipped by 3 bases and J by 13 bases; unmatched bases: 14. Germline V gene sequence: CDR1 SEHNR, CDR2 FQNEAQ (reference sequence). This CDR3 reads CASSFSGRAATWEQYF. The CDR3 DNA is TGTGCCAGCAGCTTTAGCGGGAGGGCAGCGACTTGGGAGCAGTACTTC.

The DNA of the CDR3 is TGTGCCAGCAGCTCCGGAGGACTAGCGGACTATTTCTCCTACGAGCAGTACTTC. The encoded protein is CASSSGGLADYFSYEQYF. J is TRBJ2-7 and V is TRBV11-1, with TRBD2 matching 10 bases. The CDR3 runs to 18 residues. The V gene's germline CDR1 is SGHAT and CDR2 FQDESV (reference sequence). Trimming at V came to 4 bases and at J to 0 bases, leaving 12 bases not matched to a gene.

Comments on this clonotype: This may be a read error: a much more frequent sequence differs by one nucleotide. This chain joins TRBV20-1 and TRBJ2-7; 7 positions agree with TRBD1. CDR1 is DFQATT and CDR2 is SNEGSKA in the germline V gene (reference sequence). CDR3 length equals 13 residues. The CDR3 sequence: CSTRQGFGDEQYF. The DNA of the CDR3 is TGCAGTACTAGACAGGGTTTTGGCGACGAGCAGTACTTC.

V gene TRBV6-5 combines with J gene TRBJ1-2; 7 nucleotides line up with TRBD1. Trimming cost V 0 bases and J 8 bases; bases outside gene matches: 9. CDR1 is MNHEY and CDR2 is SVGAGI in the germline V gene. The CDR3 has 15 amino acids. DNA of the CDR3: TGTGCCAGCAGTTACTCGCGACAGGGCCCCTCCGGCTACACCTTC. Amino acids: CASSYSRQGPSGYTF.

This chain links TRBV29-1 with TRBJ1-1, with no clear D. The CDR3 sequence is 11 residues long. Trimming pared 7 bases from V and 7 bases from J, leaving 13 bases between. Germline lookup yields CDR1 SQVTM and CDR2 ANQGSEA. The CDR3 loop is CSAIARREAFF. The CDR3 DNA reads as TGCAGCGCAATAGCTAGACGTGAAGCTTTCTTT. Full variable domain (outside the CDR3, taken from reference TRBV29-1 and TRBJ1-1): SAVISQKPSRDICQRGTSLTIQCQVDSQVTMMFWYRQQPGQSLTLIATANQGSEATYESGFVIDKFPISRPNLTFSTLTVSNMSPEDSSIYLCSAIARREAFFGQGTRLTVV.

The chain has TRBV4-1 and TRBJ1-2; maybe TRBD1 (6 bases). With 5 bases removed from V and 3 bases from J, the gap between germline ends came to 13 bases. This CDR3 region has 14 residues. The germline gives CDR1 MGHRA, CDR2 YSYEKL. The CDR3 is CASSSGAGHYGYTF. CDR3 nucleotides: TGCGCCAGCAGCTCGGGGGCGGGGCACTATGGCTACACCTTC.

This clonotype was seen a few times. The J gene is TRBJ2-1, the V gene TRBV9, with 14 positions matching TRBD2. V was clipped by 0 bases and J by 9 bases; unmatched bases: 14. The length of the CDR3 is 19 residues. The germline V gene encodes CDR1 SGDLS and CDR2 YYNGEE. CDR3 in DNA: TGTGCCAGCAGCGTAGAGGTGGTTGGGACTAGCGGGAGAAGTGGTGAGCAGTTCTTC. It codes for CASSVEVVGTSGRSGEQFF.

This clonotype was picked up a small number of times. The CDR3 sequence is CASSAASKGETQYF. DNA of the CDR3: TGTGCCAGCAGTGCGGCCTCTAAGGGGGAGACCCAGTACTTC. This rearrangement joins TRBV2 to TRBJ2-5, with a possible D match to TRBD1 (5 bases). CDR1 is SNHLY and CDR2 is FYNNEI in the germline V gene. The length of the CDR3 is 14 residues. Between the trimmed V and J ends, which lost 4 bases and 5 bases, there was a span of 14 bases.

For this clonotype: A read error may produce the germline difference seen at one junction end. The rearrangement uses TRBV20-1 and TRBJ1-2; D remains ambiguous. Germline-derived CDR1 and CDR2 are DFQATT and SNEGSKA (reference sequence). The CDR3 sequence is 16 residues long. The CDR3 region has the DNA TGCAGTACTAGAGATTACTCCAGGCTTGATATATATGGCTACACCTTC. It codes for CSTRDYSRLDIYGYTF.

For the CDR3, the DNA is TGTGCCAGCAGGAGGGACGCTAGCGACTATGGCTACACCTTC. This gives the protein CASRRDASDYGYTF. This chain links TRBV7-9 with TRBJ1-2, with a tentative D call TRBD1 (5 bases). CDR1 and CDR2 from the germline V gene are SEHNR and FQNEAQ (reference sequence). CDR3 length: 14 residues. Trimming took off 6 bases at V and 3 bases at J, with 14 bases between the two ends.

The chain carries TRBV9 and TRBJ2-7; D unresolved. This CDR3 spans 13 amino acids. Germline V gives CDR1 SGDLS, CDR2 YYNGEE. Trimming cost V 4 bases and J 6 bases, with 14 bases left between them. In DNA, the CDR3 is TGTGCCAGCAGCTCTACGTGGGCCGGCGAGCAGTACTTC. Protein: CASSSTWAGEQYF.

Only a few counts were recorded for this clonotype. The DNA of the CDR3 is TGTGCCAGCAGCGCGAGTTCTGGCTACGAGCAGTACTTC. This encodes CASSASSGYEQYF. The genes are TRBV7-9 and TRBJ2-4; D unclear. TRBJ2-7 matches the DNA end more closely, so the J call is doubtful. In germline, CDR1 is SEHNR, CDR2 FQNEAQ (reference sequence). The CDR3 contains 13 residues.

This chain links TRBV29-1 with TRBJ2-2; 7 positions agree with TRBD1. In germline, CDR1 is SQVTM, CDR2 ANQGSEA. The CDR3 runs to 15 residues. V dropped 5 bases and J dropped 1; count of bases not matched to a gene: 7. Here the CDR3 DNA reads TGCAGCGTTCCCCGGACAGGCCGGAACACCGGGGAGCTGTTTTTT. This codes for CSVPRTGRNTGELFF.

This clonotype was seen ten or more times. CDR3 nucleotide sequence: TGTGCCAGCAGTGAATTGGCCATCTCTAATGAGCAGTTCTTC. It encodes CASSELAISNEQFF. The genes are TRBV6-4 and TRBJ2-1; D call uncertain. CDR3 size: 14 residues. Trimming took off 3 bases at V and 7 bases at J, with 13 bases between the two ends. CDR1 is MRHNA, CDR2 SNTAGT, per germline.

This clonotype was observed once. In DNA form, the CDR3 reads TGTGCCAGCAGCCCCTCCCCGGGGCTGGATGGCTACACCTTC. It specifies CASSPSPGLDGYTF. This chain links TRBV7-9 with TRBJ1-2; possibly TRBD1 for D (5 bases). The CDR3 is 14 amino acids. Germline CDR1 is SEHNR and CDR2 is FQNEAQ (reference sequence). V lost 5 bases to trimming and J lost 6 bases, with 16 bases between them.

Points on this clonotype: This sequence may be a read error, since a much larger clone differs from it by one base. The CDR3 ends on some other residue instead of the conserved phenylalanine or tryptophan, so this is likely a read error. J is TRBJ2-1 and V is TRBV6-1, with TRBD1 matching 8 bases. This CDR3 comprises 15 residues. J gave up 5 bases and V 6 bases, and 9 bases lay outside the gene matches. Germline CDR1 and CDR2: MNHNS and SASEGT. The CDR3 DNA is TGTGCCAGCAGAGAGGCAGGGGGCGCGGACAATGAGCAGTTCTGC. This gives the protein CASREAGGADNEQFC.

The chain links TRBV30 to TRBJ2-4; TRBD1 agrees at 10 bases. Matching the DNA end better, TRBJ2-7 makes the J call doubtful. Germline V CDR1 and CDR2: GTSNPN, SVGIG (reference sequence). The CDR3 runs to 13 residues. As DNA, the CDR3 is TGTGCCTGGGGCGGACAGGGGGACTACGAGCAGTACTTC. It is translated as CAWGGQGDYEQYF.